Below, 22 T cell receptor beta chains from the same sample are listed, as sequenced in a study of T cell responses to AZD1222 COVID-19 vaccine. Sequencing used immunoSEQ multiplex PCR; TCRdb keeps in-frame clones, though not all of them. Here the sample spans 120,000 to 150,000 clones, around 88% being singletons. Sample: peripheral blood, taken on day 0 of AZD1222 vaccination. The receptor set was obtained from an adult in good health.

This clone was counted once. The gene calls are TRBV24-1 and TRBJ1-2; D is unclear. The CDR3 loop spans 12 amino acids. Germline CDR1 is KGHDR and CDR2 is SFDVKD. With 2 bases removed from V and 9 bases from J, the gap between germline ends came to 9 bases. The CDR3 DNA is TGTGCCACCAGTGATTCAACAGACCGCTACACCTTC. Translated: CATSDSTDRYTF.

The chain couples TRBV24-1 to TRBJ2-2; a weak D match, TRBD2 (5 bases). V was trimmed by 4 bases and J by 6 bases, leaving 14 bases between them. Germline V CDR1 and CDR2: KGHDR, SFDVKD. The CDR3 consists of 15 residues. The CDR3 spells CATSEPRGGSGELFF. The CDR3 DNA reads as TGTGCCACCAGTGAGCCCCGGGGTGGGTCCGGGGAGCTGTTTTTT.

To note about this clone: Other DNA sequences of this sample code for an identical CDR3. The V call is TRBV9, the J call TRBJ1-2, with TRBD1 identical over 7 bases. Germline V gene sequence: CDR1 SGDLS, CDR2 YYNGEE. This CDR3 contains 15 residues. V was clipped by 0 bases and J by 2 bases; unmatched bases: 4. This chain's CDR3 is CASSVGGGSNYGYTF. The CDR3 coding sequence is TGTGCCAGCAGCGTAGGAGGGGGCTCGAACTATGGCTACACCTTC.

V gene TRBV28 combines with J gene TRBJ2-7; D unclear. Germline CDR1 and CDR2: MDHEN and SYDVKM. The V end lost 7 bases, the J end lost 1 base, and 23 bases lay between the germline ends. This CDR3 contains 17 residues. CDR3 in amino acids: CASMNRGSLIYSYEQYF. CDR3 nucleotide sequence: TGTGCCAGCATGAACCGTGGGTCCCTAATATATTCCTACGAGCAGTACTTC.

This sequence joins TRBV6-5 and TRBJ1-4, with 9 bases fitting TRBD1. The ends lost 5 bases at V and 7 bases at J; junction bases unmatched: 8. Germline assignment: CDR1 MNHEY and CDR2 SVGAGI. This CDR3 is 15 amino acids long. CDR3 residues: CASSTRTGAGEKLFF. CDR3 coding DNA: TGTGCCAGCAGTACTCGGACAGGGGCGGGTGAAAAACTGTTTTTT.

The genes are TRBV6-5 and TRBJ1-1; D ambiguous. From germline, CDR1 is MNHEY and CDR2 SVGAGI. Trimming left V 7 bases short and J 0 bases short, with 12 bases between. This CDR3 spans 14 amino acids. The CDR3 spells CASTRGSMNTEAFF. The CDR3 region has the DNA TGTGCCAGCACCCGGGGAAGTATGAACACTGAAGCTTTCTTT.

This chain joins TRBV2 and TRBJ1-2, with a tentative D call TRBD1 (6 bases). This CDR3 comprises 13 residues. V shed 7 bases and J shed 3 bases, with 12 bases lying between them. Per the germline V gene, CDR1 is SNHLY and CDR2 is FYNNEI. CDR3 residues: CASKGGAYYGYTF. Written as DNA, the CDR3 is TGTGCCAGCAAGGGGGGGGCCTACTATGGCTACACCTTC.

The CDR3 is CASSPTSGGADTQYF. CDR3 nucleotides: TGTGCCAGCAGCCCGACTAGCGGGGGGGCAGATACGCAGTATTTT. The rearrangement uses TRBV7-3 and TRBJ2-3; 14 nucleotides align to TRBD2. The V gene end was trimmed by 5 bases and the J gene end by 4 bases; junction bases not matched to a gene: 2. CDR3 length equals 15 residues. Germline-derived CDR1 and CDR2 are SGHTA and FQGTGA.

V usage is TRBV3-1 (or the pseudogene TRBV3-2) and J usage is TRBJ2-2; 9 bases agree with TRBD2. The CDR3 sequence is 14 residues long. Germline loops: CDR1 LGHDT, CDR2 YNNKEL (reference sequence). J lost 7 bases, V lost 4 bases, and 4 bases had no gene match. The CDR3 region is CASSPLAGIGELFF. CDR3 bases: TGTGCCAGCAGCCCCCTAGCGGGGATCGGGGAGCTGTTTTTT.

The chain recombines TRBV30 with TRBJ1-3; no reliable D call. Germline values: CDR1 GTSNPN, CDR2 SVGIG (reference sequence). The CDR3 runs to 12 residues. V was trimmed by 5 bases and J by 3 bases, leaving 8 bases between them. The CDR3 region is CAWGWGGNTIYF. The CDR3 coding sequence is TGTGCCTGGGGCTGGGGTGGAAACACCATATATTTT.

V gene TRBV2 combines with J gene TRBJ1-2; 8 bases match TRBD1. This CDR3 region has 14 residues. The germline V gene has CDR1 SNHLY and CDR2 FYNNEI. The V gene end was trimmed by 5 bases and the J gene end by 2 bases; junction bases not matched to a gene: 4. The CDR3 sequence is CASSRRTGNYGYTF. CDR3 nucleotides: TGTGCCAGCAGTCGGAGGACAGGGAACTATGGCTACACCTTC.

J is TRBJ2-7 and V is TRBV20-1; D may be TRBD2 (6 bases). Trimming took 8 bases from V and 4 from J, leaving 18 bases between them. The germline V gene encodes CDR1 DFQATT and CDR2 SNEGSKA (reference sequence). CDR3 length: 13 residues. The CDR3 nucleotides are TGCAGTCCTCGTGGGGGGTCGGGATACGAGCAGTACTTC. It yields the protein CSPRGGSGYEQYF.

V and J are TRBV24-1 and TRBJ1-5, with 9 bases matching TRBD1. V lost 5 bases and J lost 4; bases outside the gene matches: 14. CDR1 and CDR2 (germline): KGHDR, SFDVKD. CDR3 size: 18 residues. The CDR3 is CATSVLLLPGQGNQPQHF. As DNA, the CDR3 is TGTGCCACCAGTGTTTTACTACTTCCGGGACAGGGAAATCAGCCCCAGCATTTT.

The gene calls are TRBV6-2 or TRBV6-3 and TRBJ2-1; D possibly corresponds to TRBD1 (6 bases). There are 15 residues in the CDR3. Deletions cut 2 bases from V and 1 base from J, with 9 bases between. The V gene's germline CDR1 is MNHEY and CDR2 SVGEGT. CDR3 amino acids: CASSYTGFSYNEQFF. In nucleotides, the CDR3 is TGTGCCAGCAGTTACACAGGGTTTTCCTACAATGAGCAGTTCTTC.

The rearrangement joins TRBV12-2 to TRBJ2-1; the table's D gene call, TRBD1, was not cross checked with the DNA. TRBV12-2 is marked as a pseudogene. The CDR3 spans 16 residues. This CDR3 is CASRLAPGLLGDEQFF. In DNA, the CDR3 is TGTGCAAGTCGCTTAGCGCCAGGTCTACTGGGCGATGAGCAGTTCTTC.

The V call is TRBV11-2, the J call TRBJ1-3, with unresolved D. The germline V gene has CDR1 SGHAT and CDR2 FQNNGV. CDR3 length equals 14 residues. The germline V and J ends were trimmed by 4 bases and 0 bases, with 7 bases remaining between them. The CDR3 here is CASSSLLSGNTIYF. The CDR3 DNA reads as TGTGCCAGCAGCTCGCTCCTCTCTGGAAACACCATATATTTT.

In its sample, this clone was seen once. This chain uses TRBV4-2 with TRBJ1-1, with 7 nucleotides matching TRBD1. CDR3 length: 15 residues. With 3 bases clipped from V and 3 bases from J, the junction kept 7 bases outside the gene matches. Germline V CDR1 and CDR2: LGHNA, YNFKEQ. The CDR3 DNA reads as TGTGCCAGCAGCCATCCCAACAGGGGTTACACTGAAGCTTTCTTT. Amino acid sequence: CASSHPNRGYTEAFF.

The chain combines TRBV24-1 with TRBJ1-2; tentative D call: TRBD1 (5 bases). This CDR3 is 13 amino acids long. Germline CDR1 is KGHDR and CDR2 is SFDVKD. Trimming left V 6 bases short and J 5 bases short, with 12 bases between. The CDR3 nucleotides are TGTGCCACCAGTTTGGGGGAAGAGTATGGCTACACCTTC. This codes for CATSLGEEYGYTF.

The chain uses TRBV11-2 and TRBJ2-7; D possibly matches TRBD1 or TRBD2 (6 bases each). Trimming took off 1 base at V and 3 bases at J, with 13 bases between the two ends. The V gene's germline CDR1 is SGHAT and CDR2 FQNNGV. The CDR3 is 15 residues long. The CDR3 protein is CASSLVSRGGYEQYF. The CDR3 DNA reads TGTGCCAGCAGCTTAGTAAGCAGGGGAGGCTACGAGCAGTACTTC.

The chain is built from TRBV6-2 or TRBV6-3 and TRBJ1-5; D is uncertain. This CDR3 contains 15 residues. Trimming left V 0 bases short and J 2 bases short, with 8 bases between. The germline CDR1 and CDR2 sequences are MNHEY and SVGEGT. The CDR3 loop reads CASSYSSGGNQPQHF. The CDR3 bases are TGTGCCAGCAGTTACTCGAGTGGTGGCAATCAGCCCCAGCATTTT.

This clone was counted a few times. The chain has TRBV12-5 and TRBJ1-1; D might be TRBD1 (6 bases). Germline V lookup: CDR1 LGHNT, CDR2 FRNRAP. The CDR3 is made up of 15 amino acids. Trimming took off 2 bases at V and 1 base at J, with 11 bases between the two ends. The CDR3: CASGLSTTGNTEAFF. The CDR3 DNA is TGTGCTAGTGGTTTGTCTACGACAGGGAACACTGAAGCTTTCTTT.

V usage is TRBV19 and J usage is TRBJ1-1; D ambiguous. Germline V CDR1 and CDR2: LNHDA, SQIVND (reference sequence). With 10 bases removed from V and 7 bases from J, the gap between germline ends came to 13 bases. CDR3 length: 11 amino acids. The CDR3 nucleotides are TGTGCCATTCTTAGCGAGTTTGAAGCTTTCTTT. It yields the protein CAILSEFEAFF.